These 2 T cell receptor beta chains originate from one sample sequenced in a study of human T cells and chemical hapten exposure. TCRdb ran MiXCR on the RACE reads and lists one entry per CDR3 protein. The sample includes approximately 60,000 distinct CDR3 sequences, 9.3% of them seen just once. As to time point: patch test 1, 2 weeks after DPC sensitization. Indicated treatment: therapeutic diphenylcyclopropenone sensitization with weekly scalp DPC. The source material was whole blood, sampled in connection with sensitization to the hapten diphenylcyclopropenone (DPC). Receptor source: a woman in her forties with alopecia areata. Some clones in this sample may be carry-over from other donors' samples.

The V call is TRBV4-1, the J call TRBJ2-3; D remains unclear. Trimming pared 6 bases from V and 4 bases from J, leaving 17 bases between. The CDR3 is 15 residues long. Germline CDR1 MGHRA, CDR2 YSYEKL. As DNA, the CDR3 is TGCGCCAGCAGGATCGAGCAGGTGACGGCAGATACGCAGTATTTT. Encoded protein: CASRIEQVTADTQYF.

This clonotype was seen at least ten times. The chain links TRBV7-3 to TRBJ2-2; 7 nucleotides align to TRBD2. Germline V gives CDR1 SGHTA, CDR2 FQGTGA. Unmatched junction bases numbered 1, after V lost 1 base and J lost 5 bases. The CDR3 loop spans 14 amino acids. CDR3 sequence reads: CASSLNSGTGELFF. As DNA, the CDR3 is TGTGCCAGCAGCTTAAATAGCGGGACCGGGGAGCTGTTTTTT.